These 27 T cell receptor beta chains were all obtained from the same sample, sequenced in a study of blood T cell repertoires in COVID-19. Sequenced by immunoSEQ multiplex PCR; TCRdb stores in-frame clones only, minus some. Altogether around 250,000 clones are present, 91% being singletons, with the ten largest covering 2.8%. The sequenced sample was PBMCs or T cells enriched from blood (not recorded which). These receptors were obtained from a man in his forties who had been exposed to COVID-19.

The CDR3 region is CASSVNRGYGYTF. The CDR3 bases are TGTGCCAGCAGCGTGAATCGAGGTTATGGCTACACCTTC. The chain links TRBV28 to TRBJ1-2; D unresolved. This CDR3 contains 13 residues. CDR1 and CDR2 (germline): MDHEN, SYDVKM. Trimming left V 6 bases short and J 5 bases short, with 13 bases between.

The rearrangement uses TRBV5-6 and TRBJ2-1, with TRBD2 matching over 9 bases. Germline-derived CDR1 and CDR2 are SGHDT and YYEEEE. The CDR3 length is 18 residues. Trimming at V came to 0 bases and at J to 5 bases, leaving 12 bases not matched to a gene. CDR3 in DNA: TGTGCCAGCAGCTTGGCCCACCTACTAGCGGGTACTGACAATGAGCAGTTCTTC. It yields the protein CASSLAHLLAGTDNEQFF.

This sequence joins TRBV6-5 and TRBJ1-2; the D is unclear. The germline V and J ends were trimmed by 6 bases and 6 bases, with 17 bases remaining between them. Germline assignment: CDR1 MNHEY and CDR2 SVGAGI. CDR3 size: 14 residues. The CDR3 reads CASRSAAKRNGYTF. In nucleotides, the CDR3 is TGTGCCAGCAGGTCGGCAGCAAAGAGGAATGGCTACACCTTC.

The chain couples TRBV11-2 to TRBJ2-1, with D possibly TRBD1 on 6 matching bases. This CDR3 spans 14 amino acids. Germline loops: CDR1 SGHAT, CDR2 FQNNGV. Between the trimmed V and J ends, which lost 5 bases and 6 bases, there was a span of 14 bases. The CDR3 nucleotides are TGTGCCAGCAGCCCATCCGGACAGCTCAATGAGCAGTTCTTC. It is translated as CASSPSGQLNEQFF.

This clone came up once. The J gene is TRBJ2-3, the V gene TRBV20-1; D is possibly TRBD1 (6 bases). The CDR3 length is 12 residues. V lost 3 bases and J 10 bases, leaving 14 bases between the germline ends. CDR1 DFQATT and CDR2 SNEGSKA come from the germline V gene (reference sequence). The CDR3 region is CSASHRVEAQYF. The CDR3 nucleotides read TGCAGTGCTAGTCACAGGGTTGAAGCGCAGTATTTT.

The chain combines TRBV7-9 with TRBJ2-1, with 12 bases matching TRBD2. There are 15 residues in the CDR3. Trimming took 5 bases from V and 8 from J; bases not matched to a gene: 7. CDR1 is SEHNR and CDR2 is FQNEAQ in the germline V gene (reference sequence). The CDR3 spells CASSQGLAGRYEQFF. The DNA of the CDR3 is TGTGCCAGCAGCCAGGGACTAGCGGGTAGGTATGAGCAGTTCTTC. The entire variable domain, with the rest obtained from reference TRBV7-9 and TRBJ2-1, is as follows: DTGVSQNPRHKITKRGQNVTFRCDPISEHNRLYWYRQTLGQGPEFLTYFQNEAQLEKSRLLSDRFSAERPKGSFSTLEIQRTEQGDSAMYLCASSQGLAGRYEQFFGPGTRLTVL.

This clone was picked up one time. V gene TRBV15 combines with J gene TRBJ2-7; D uncertain. V gave up 6 bases and J gave up 5 bases, with 8 bases separating them. Germline V gives CDR1 LNHNV, CDR2 YYDKDF (reference sequence). CDR3 length equals 11 residues. The CDR3 reads CATRGRHEQYF. The CDR3 DNA follows: TGTGCCACCAGGGGCCGCCACGAGCAGTACTTC.

The V gene is TRBV28, the J gene TRBJ2-3; TRBD2 matches 12 bases. The junction had 7 bases not matched to a gene; V was cut back by 4 bases and J by 2 bases. This CDR3 comprises 17 residues. Germline V gene sequence: CDR1 MDHEN, CDR2 SYDVKM. CDR3 protein: CASSSLPSGGATDTQYF. The DNA of the CDR3 is TGTGCCAGCAGTTCCCTCCCTAGCGGGGGGGCCACAGATACGCAGTATTTT.

This clone was observed a single time. V gene TRBV4-1 combines with J gene TRBJ1-2; TRBD1 is a possible D gene (6 bases). Germline CDR1 reads MGHRA; CDR2 reads YSYEKL. CDR3 length equals 13 residues. The ends were cut back, 3 bases at V and 6 bases at J, with 11 bases in the middle. CDR3 DNA: TGCGCCAGCAGCCACGGGACACGTAATGGCTACACCTTC. Amino acids: CASSHGTRNGYTF.

The chain links TRBV19 to TRBJ2-1; D uncertain. The CDR3 consists of 15 residues. Germline assignment: CDR1 LNHDA and CDR2 SQIVND (reference sequence). Trimming removed 5 bases from V and 5 bases from J, with 16 bases in between. The CDR3 region has the DNA TGTGCCAGTAGTGGGTTGCCGGGTCACAACAATGAGCAGTTCTTC. Encoded protein: CASSGLPGHNNEQFF.

The rearrangement links TRBV10-3 to TRBJ1-6; 7 bases map to TRBD1. V dropped 0 bases and J dropped 8; count of bases not matched to a gene: 7. Looked up from germline, CDR1 is ENHRY and CDR2 is SYGVKD. The CDR3 spans 16 residues. The CDR3, as DNA: TGTGCCATCAGTGAGTCGGGGGACAGTCCATATTCACCCCTCCACTTT. This codes for CAISESGDSPYSPLHF.

This clone appeared once. This sequence joins TRBV6-1 and TRBJ1-1; D ambiguous. The CDR3 consists of 17 residues. The ends were cut back, 1 base at V and 6 bases at J, with 21 bases in the middle. Looked up from germline, CDR1 is MNHNS and CDR2 is SASEGT. The DNA for the CDR3 is TGTGCCAGCAGTGAAGTAATAAGGCAGGCCCTAAAGTCTGAAGCTTTCTTT. Its protein is CASSEVIRQALKSEAFF.

CDR3: CASSLEVTDTEAFF. CDR3 bases: TGTGCCAGCAGCTTAGAGGTAACAGACACTGAAGCTTTCTTT. This sequence joins TRBV11-1 and TRBJ1-1; D ambiguous. V lost 1 base to trimming and J lost 3 bases, with 9 bases between them. Germline CDR1 SGHAT, CDR2 FQDESV (reference sequence). This CDR3 has 14 amino acids.

This clone was seen once. Here the CDR3 DNA reads TGTGCCAGCAGTCATAACAGGGGGCGCGGTGAAAAACTGTTTTTT. Translating it yields CASSHNRGRGEKLFF. V usage is TRBV6-2 or TRBV6-3 and J usage is TRBJ1-4; TRBD1 aligns across 9 bases. The CDR3 is 15 residues long. Looked up from germline, CDR1 is MNHEY and CDR2 is SVGEGT. V gave up 5 bases and J gave up 7 bases; unmatched junction bases: 8.

This chain joins TRBV7-3 and TRBJ2-3, with D tentatively TRBD2 (6 bases). CDR1 is SGHTA and CDR2 is FQGTGA in the germline V gene. The CDR3 has 15 amino acids. Trimming stripped 2 bases from V and 2 bases from J, with 11 bases between. This chain's CDR3 is CASSLERVDTDTQYF. The CDR3 nucleotides are TGTGCCAGCAGCTTAGAGCGGGTGGACACAGATACGCAGTATTTT. The entire variable domain, with the rest obtained from reference TRBV7-3 and TRBJ2-3, is as follows: GAGVSQTPSNKVTEKGKYVELRCDPISGHTALYWYRQSLGQGPEFLIYFQGTGAADDSGLPNDRFFAVRPEGSVSTLKIQRTERGDSAVYLCASSLERVDTDTQYFGPGTRLTVL.

The table lists this clone with a few counts. The rearrangement uses TRBV6-6 and TRBJ1-2; TRBD1 agrees at 10 bases. This CDR3 comprises 17 residues. After removal of 5 bases from V and 0 bases from J, the junction contained 9 bases not matched to a gene. From germline, CDR1 is MNHNY and CDR2 SVGAGI (reference sequence). The CDR3 sequence: CASSRLTGGAANYGYTF. In DNA, the CDR3 is TGTGCCAGCAGTCGACTGACAGGGGGCGCGGCTAACTATGGCTACACCTTC.

This chain joins TRBV29-1 and TRBJ2-3, with TRBD2 matching 7 bases. Germline CDR1 and CDR2: SQVTM and ANQGSEA. V was clipped by 7 bases and J by 2 bases; unmatched bases: 15. This CDR3 region has 16 residues. CDR3 in amino acids: CSEHSWASGLTDTQYF. In nucleotides, the CDR3 is TGCAGCGAGCATAGTTGGGCTAGCGGCCTCACAGATACGCAGTATTTT.

This clone occurred once. J is TRBJ1-2 and V is TRBV19, with 10 bases lining up with TRBD1. Germline CDR1 LNHDA, CDR2 SQIVND (reference sequence). CDR3 length equals 13 residues. V lost 4 bases to trimming and J lost 13 bases; unmatched junction nucleotides: 9. The CDR3 protein is CASSTSRDRGRTF. The CDR3 DNA is TGTGCCAGTAGTACGTCCCGGGACAGGGGACGCACCTTC.

The chain combines TRBV5-5 with TRBJ1-3; D is unclear. The CDR3 runs to 12 residues. V lost 9 bases and J lost 2, with 9 bases in between. CDR1 is SGHKS, CDR2 YYEKEE, per germline (reference sequence). CDR3 sequence reads: CATQSPGNTIYF. CDR3 in DNA: TGTGCCACACAGTCTCCTGGAAACACCATATATTTT.

The chain recombines TRBV24-1 with TRBJ1-5, with a possible D match to TRBD1 (5 bases). Trimming removed 4 bases at V and 11 bases at J, with 11 bases between. CDR1 and CDR2 (germline): KGHDR, SFDVKD. The CDR3 consists of 12 residues. CDR3 in amino acids: CATSEAGNSQHF. The CDR3 DNA reads TGTGCCACCAGTGAAGCAGGGAATTCCCAGCATTTT.

This chain connects TRBV6-5 to TRBJ1-1, with unresolved D. The germline gives CDR1 MNHEY, CDR2 SVGAGI. V dropped 7 bases and J dropped 5 bases, with 14 bases sitting between them. The CDR3 sequence is 13 residues long. The CDR3 sequence is CASNTRDNTEAFF. CDR3 sequence (DNA): TGTGCCAGCAACACCCGGGATAATACTGAAGCTTTCTTT.

This sequence joins TRBV30 and TRBJ2-7; TRBD2 agrees at 7 bases. CDR3 length equals 14 residues. Germline CDR1 reads GTSNPN; CDR2 reads SVGIG (reference sequence). The V and J ends lost 5 bases and 1 base, in that order; junction bases with no gene match: 8. In DNA, the CDR3 is TGTGCCTGGGCATTCCAGCGGGGATCCTACGAGCAGTACTTC. Residues: CAWAFQRGSYEQYF.

The CDR3 DNA follows: TGTGCCAGCAGCTTAAGACCGGATCAGGGGTTGTACGAGCAGTACTTC. The encoded protein is CASSLRPDQGLYEQYF. This chain uses TRBV7-9 with TRBJ2-7; D is perhaps TRBD1 (6 bases). Between the trimmed V and J ends, which lost 2 bases and 4 bases, there was a span of 18 bases. In germline, CDR1 is SEHNR, CDR2 FQNEAQ (reference sequence). The CDR3 length is 16 residues.

This clone was counted between two and nine times. The chain links TRBV3-1 (or the pseudogene TRBV3-2) to TRBJ2-7; D may be TRBD2 (5 bases). Germline V gene sequence: CDR1 LGHDT, CDR2 YNNKEL (reference sequence). The V gene lost 0 bases and the J gene lost 4 bases, with 19 bases spanning the gap. This CDR3 is built from 17 residues. CDR3: CASSQDTGQFWTYEQYF. CDR3 coding DNA: TGTGCCAGCAGCCAAGATACCGGGCAGTTTTGGACTTACGAGCAGTACTTC.

The genes are TRBV25-1 and TRBJ1-5; no reliable D call. This CDR3 contains 15 residues. V lost 1 base and J lost 0, with 7 bases in between. CDR1 and CDR2 (germline): MGHDK, SYGVNS. The CDR3 reads CASSESSSSNQPQHF. In DNA form, the CDR3 reads TGTGCCAGCAGTGAATCTTCGTCTAGCAATCAGCCCCAGCATTTT.

V gene TRBV7-9 combines with J gene TRBJ1-4; TRBD1 aligns across 9 bases. This CDR3 has 15 amino acids. V dropped 4 bases and J dropped 5; count of bases not matched to a gene: 5. Looked up from germline, CDR1 is SEHNR and CDR2 is FQNEAQ (reference sequence). The DNA for the CDR3 is TGTGCCAGCAGCTATTCAACAGGGGGCAATGAAAAACTGTTTTTT. Translated, it gives CASSYSTGGNEKLFF.

This chain connects TRBV19 to TRBJ2-1; 10 nucleotides align to TRBD1. Germline-derived CDR1 and CDR2 are LNHDA and SQIVND (reference sequence). The CDR3 is 15 residues long. After removal of 5 bases from V and 13 bases from J, the junction contained 14 bases not matched to a gene. CDR3 loop: CASSAAGWDRGPQFF. The CDR3 DNA reads as TGTGCCAGTAGTGCTGCTGGGTGGGACAGGGGTCCACAGTTCTTC.